The clone carrying this TCR beta chain was observed at least ten times. In germline, CDR1 is SGHNT, CDR2 YENEEA. CDR3 length: 17 residues. V lost 6 bases to trimming and J lost 1 base, with 16 bases between them. The data belong to a study of immune characterization of retroperitoneal liposarcoma. TCRdb ran MiXCR on the PCR reads and lists one entry per CDR3 protein. The data hold 11,000 or so distinct CDR3 sequences, with 45% to 50% observed a single time. Material for sequencing was tumor tissue. The V call is TRBV11-3, the J call TRBJ2-6, with D maybe TRBD2 (6 bases). This sequence was found in a female donor with retroperitoneal liposarcoma. The CDR3 DNA reads as TGTGCCAGCAGTCCCCGCGGCGGGGCGTCTGGGGCCAACGTCCTGACTTTC. Its translation: CASSPRGGASGANVLTF. Drawing the rest from reference TRBV11-3 and TRBJ2-6, the complete variable domain is EAGVVQSPRYKIIEKKQPVAFWCNPISGHNTLYWYLQNLGQGPELLIRYENEEAVDDSQLPKDRFSAERLKGVDSTLKIQPAELGDSAVYLCASSPRGGASGANVLTFGAGSRLTVL.